These T cell receptor beta chains were read from a single sample in a study of PD-L1 blockade in urothelial cancer. The method was immunoSEQ multiplex PCR; TCRdb's version includes in-frame clones alone and lacks a portion of them. Here the sample spans fewer than 90,000 clones, about 91% being singletons. The specimen was PBMCs, collected around atezolizumab (anti-PD-L1) treatment. The receptors derive from a woman of 80 years or more with urothelial cancer. The CDR3 runs from the conserved cysteine through the conserved F or W. D genes are given only for firm matches. The size field is filled for only some rows; it gives once, few, many or a size class.

clone size,D gene,J gene,V gene,CDR3 protein,CDR3 DNA
-,TRBD1,TRBJ2-2,TRBV27,CASSHGTGGNTGELFF,TGTGCCAGCAGTCACGGGACAGGGGGGAACACCGGGGAGCTGTTTTTT
-,-,TRBJ1-4,TRBV6-5,CASKEGLAPNEKLFF,TGTGCCAGCAAGGAGGGGCTGGCCCCTAATGAAAAACTGTTTTTT
few,-,TRBJ2-1,TRBV28,CASSTVPAEQFF,TGTGCCAGCAGCACCGTCCCCGCGGAGCAGTTCTTC
-,TRBD1,TRBJ1-2,TRBV15,CATSRDRGQGSGYGYTF,TGTGCCACCAGCAGAGATCGGGGACAGGGGTCTGGCTATGGCTACACCTTC
medium-sized,-,TRBJ2-1,TRBV7-6,CASSSLWQGGNEQFF,TGTGCCAGCAGCTCCCTCTGGCAGGGTGGCAATGAGCAGTTCTTC
-,TRBD2,TRBJ2-5,TRBV7-2,CASSWSSGRGMKTQYF,TGTGCCAGCAGCTGGAGTAGCGGGAGGGGAATGAAGACCCAGTACTTC
-,TRBD2,TRBJ2-1,TRBV5-1,CASSPGLAVFNEQFF,TGCGCCAGCAGCCCCGGACTAGCGGTATTCAATGAGCAGTTCTTC
-,TRBD1,TRBJ1-4,TRBV10-3,CAISSGTVNEKLFF,TGTGCCATCAGTTCCGGGACAGTTAATGAAAAACTGTTTTTT
-,-,TRBJ2-7,TRBV5-1,CASSPTGNYEQYF,TGCGCCAGCAGCCCAACCGGGAATTACGAGCAGTACTTC
-,-,TRBJ2-1,TRBV16,CASSQSSQPNEQFF,TGTGCCAGCAGCCAATCGTCACAGCCAAATGAGCAGTTCTTC
few,-,TRBJ1-1,TRBV2,CASSNQGVNTEAFF,TGTGCCAGCAGCAACCAGGGTGTGAACACTGAAGCTTTCTTT
-,TRBD1,TRBJ2-3,TRBV7-3,CASSLTPGQGKNSDTQYF,TGTGCCAGCAGCTTAACCCCCGGACAGGGAAAAAACTCGGATACGCAGTATTTT
-,-,TRBJ1-2,TRBV19,CASSIQDRISYGYTF,TGTGCCAGTAGTATACAGGACAGAATCTCTTATGGCTACACCTTC
-,-,TRBJ1-5,TRBV2,CASTPGHQPQHF,TGTGCCAGCACCCCGGGACACCAGCCCCAGCATTTT
-,TRBD2,TRBJ2-6,TRBV19,CASTDGAGGSGSGANVLTF,TGTGCCAGTACCGATGGGGCGGGGGGTTCTGGGTCTGGGGCCAACGTCCTGACTTTC
-,-,TRBJ1-2,TRBV7-2,CASLQGPNYGYTF,TGTGCCAGCCTACAGGGACCTAACTATGGCTACACCTTC
-,TRBD1,TRBJ2-1,TRBV6-1,CASRGTGGYNEQFF,TGTGCCAGCAGGGGGACAGGGGGGTACAATGAGCAGTTCTTC
-,TRBD2,TRBJ2-1,TRBV5-1,CASSLKGGAGGDNEQFF,TGCGCCAGCAGCTTGAAAGGGGGGGCGGGAGGCGACAATGAGCAGTTCTTC
-,TRBD1,TRBJ2-1,TRBV15,CATSRSSGTGFNEQFF,TGTGCCACCAGCAGATCGTCCGGGACAGGGTTCAATGAGCAGTTCTTC
-,-,TRBJ1-2,TRBV11-2,CASSQNTLNYGYTF,TGTGCCAGCAGCCAGAATACATTAAACTATGGCTACACCTTC